These 6 T cell receptor gamma chains were all obtained from the same sample, sequenced in a study of intestinal T cells in coeliac disease. Nine to ten formalin-fixed paraffin-embedded scrolls, each 5 µm thick, supplied each case's genomic DNA. The TRG library came from 150 to 250 ng of biopsy DNA amplified with LymphoTrack primers. TCRdb fed the multiplex PCR reads to CATT. The data contain around 260 gamma-chain clones, 45% to 60% of them singletons. What was sequenced was a duodenal biopsy. These receptors came from a human donor who served as a control with a normal duodenal biopsy, not a healthy volunteer.

This clone ranks as hyperexpanded (1% or more). Additional DNA sequences in this sample encode the identical CDR3. The CDR3 here is CAAWDYPPYYKKLF. The DNA of the CDR3 is TGTGCTGCGTGGGATTATCCGCCTTATTATAAGAAACTCTTT. The chain recombines TRGV10 with TRGJ1 or TRGJ2. TRGV10 carries the ORF label, with uncertain function. Unmatched junction bases numbered 11, after V lost 8 bases and J lost 3 bases. This CDR3 has 14 amino acids.

This clone is labeled hyperexpanded. The sample holds other DNA sequences that translate to the same CDR3. The chain links TRGV2 to TRGJ1 or TRGJ2. Trimming at V came to 6 bases and at J to 0 bases, leaving 11 bases not matched to a gene. Germline V gives CDR1 EGSNGY, CDR2 YDSYNSKV. CDR3 length equals 15 residues. CDR3 amino acids: CATWTLTRNYYKKLF. CDR3 nucleotide sequence: TGTGCCACCTGGACCCTTACCCGGAATTATTATAAGAAACTCTTT.

V is TRGV8 and J is TRGJ1 or TRGJ2. Germline CDR1 and CDR2: VENAVY and YDSYNSRV. The CDR3 sequence is 14 residues long. The V and J ends lost 0 bases and 12 bases, in that order; junction bases with no gene match: 14. CDR3 coding DNA: TGTGCCACCTGGGATAGGCCTGGGATTATAAGGAAACTCTTT. Its protein product is CATWDRPGIIRKLF.

This chain uses TRGV2 with TRGJ1 or TRGJ2. The V segment lost 4 bases and the J segment 9 bases; nucleotides outside the gene matches: 9. The germline V gene encodes CDR1 EGSNGY and CDR2 YDSYNSKV. The CDR3 extends over 12 amino acids. CDR3 sequence reads: CATWDPVSKKLF. The DNA for the CDR3 is TGTGCCACCTGGGATCCGGTTAGTAAGAAACTCTTT.

The chain carries TRGV8 and TRGJ1 or TRGJ2. CDR1 VENAVY and CDR2 YDSYNSRV come from the germline V gene. The CDR3 runs 14 residues. V lost 1 base, J lost 3 bases, and 6 bases stayed unmatched. The CDR3 protein is CATWDRGIYYKKLF. DNA for the CDR3: TGTGCCACCTGGGATAGAGGAATTTATTATAAGAAACTCTTT.

The V and J genes are TRGV9 and TRGJ1 or TRGJ2. This CDR3 region has 14 residues. V was pared by 3 bases and J by 6 bases, with 11 bases of the junction left unmatched. Germline V lookup: CDR1 GITISATS, CDR2 ISYDGTV (reference sequence). CDR3: CALWEFAIIYKKLF. The CDR3 bases are TGTGCCTTGTGGGAGTTCGCAATTATTTATAAGAAACTCTTT.